The 30 T cell receptor beta chains given below trace back to one sample, sequenced in a study of blood T cell repertoires in COVID-19. TCRdb's copy holds only in-frame clones and misses some; the assay was immunoSEQ multiplex PCR. The data show 250,000 or so clones, with around 87% seen just once and more than 1.3% held by the top ten. The source material was peripheral blood. These receptors were taken from a woman between 40 and 50 years old who had recovered from COVID-19.

The chain employs TRBV9 and TRBJ1-2; maybe TRBD1 (6 bases). CDR3 length: 15 residues. V was trimmed by 2 bases and J by 5 bases, leaving 16 bases between them. Germline V gene sequence: CDR1 SGDLS, CDR2 YYNGEE. The CDR3 loop reads CASSVPGHQIYGYTF. Here the CDR3 DNA reads TGTGCCAGCAGCGTTCCGGGACACCAGATTTATGGCTACACCTTC.

The V gene is TRBV5-1, the J gene TRBJ2-3; TRBD1 aligns across 7 bases. Trimming removed 5 bases from V and 5 bases from J; junction bases left unmatched: 8. Germline CDR1 reads SGHRS; CDR2 reads YFSETQ. The CDR3 consists of 14 residues. The CDR3 DNA is TGCGCCAGCAGGCAGACAGGGTCCGGAGATACGCAGTATTTT. Translation gives CASRQTGSGDTQYF.

The chain uses TRBV29-1 and TRBJ1-5; 9 bases match TRBD1. The V gene end was trimmed by 6 bases and the J gene end by 6 bases; junction bases not matched to a gene: 9. Germline V gene lookup returns CDR1 SQVTM and CDR2 ANQGSEA. The CDR3 loop spans 14 amino acids. The CDR3 sequence is CSVAGGQGSQPQHF. The CDR3 bases are TGCAGCGTCGCCGGGGGACAGGGAAGTCAGCCCCAGCATTTT.

The rearrangement joins TRBV10-2 to TRBJ1-1; possibly TRBD1 for D (6 bases). The CDR3 runs 13 residues. Germline CDR1 is WSHSY and CDR2 is SAAADI. The germline V and J ends were trimmed by 8 bases and 10 bases, with 20 bases remaining between them. The CDR3, as DNA: TGCGCCAGCCTCGAGTCAGGGGCGGGGGTAGCTTTCTTT. It is translated as CASLESGAGVAFF.

The chain is built from TRBV18 and TRBJ1-2; D is perhaps TRBD1 (6 bases). The CDR3 has 12 amino acids. Germline CDR1 is KGHSH and CDR2 is LQKENI. Trimming removed 6 bases at V and 4 bases at J, with 9 bases between. The CDR3 loop reads CASSSDSYGYTF. CDR3 DNA: TGTGCCAGCTCCTCGGACAGCTATGGCTACACCTTC.

The chain employs TRBV30 and TRBJ2-7; no reliable D call. Germline CDR1 GTSNPN, CDR2 SVGIG (reference sequence). The CDR3 totals 11 residues. V lost 3 bases, J lost 6 bases, and 9 bases lay in between. DNA of the CDR3: TGTGCCTGGAGCCATTTAGTCGAGCAGTACTTC. Its protein is CAWSHLVEQYF.

The chain employs TRBV27 and TRBJ2-3; TRBD2 agrees at 13 bases. V dropped 5 bases and J dropped 3; count of bases not matched to a gene: 2. This CDR3 has 15 amino acids. Germline assignment: CDR1 MNHEY and CDR2 SMNVEV (reference sequence). The CDR3, as DNA: TGTGCCAGCAGTCGGACTAGCGGGGGAACAGATACGCAGTATTTT. Translated, it gives CASSRTSGGTDTQYF.

This chain links TRBV2 with TRBJ2-5, with a tentative D call TRBD1 (6 bases). The germline V gene has CDR1 SNHLY and CDR2 FYNNEI. There are 12 residues in the CDR3. Trimming removed 6 bases from V and 3 bases from J, with 8 bases in between. CDR3 bases: TGTGCCAGCAGAAGGACAGAAGAGACCCAGTACTTC. Its translation is CASRRTEETQYF.

The chain combines TRBV15 with TRBJ1-1; D may be TRBD1 (5 bases). Trimming stripped 3 bases from V and 5 bases from J, with 22 bases between. Germline CDR1 LNHNV, CDR2 YYDKDF (reference sequence). The CDR3 runs 17 residues. This CDR3 reads CATSRGSGREEKTEAFF. DNA for the CDR3: TGTGCCACCAGCAGGGGGTCCGGCAGGGAGGAGAAGACTGAAGCTTTCTTT.

As DNA, the CDR3 is TGTGCCACATGGACAGGGTGGTGGGGAGATACGCAGTATTTT. This gives the protein CATWTGWWGDTQYF. The chain joins TRBV27 to TRBJ2-3, with 8 bases lining up with TRBD1. This CDR3 is 14 amino acids long. Trimming removed 10 bases from V and 5 bases from J; junction bases left unmatched: 11. In germline, CDR1 is MNHEY, CDR2 SMNVEV (reference sequence).

V and J are TRBV19 and TRBJ1-2; D not resolved. The CDR3 spans 12 residues. Trimming removed 5 bases at V and 5 bases at J, with 9 bases between. Germline V lookup: CDR1 LNHDA, CDR2 SQIVND (reference sequence). The DNA of the CDR3 is TGTGCCAGTAGTCCCCGGAGGTATGGCTACACCTTC. Translating it yields CASSPRRYGYTF.

The chain uses TRBV3-1 (or the pseudogene TRBV3-2) and TRBJ1-4, with TRBD1 as a possible D gene (6 bases). The CDR3 has 18 residues. The germline V gene encodes CDR1 LGHDT and CDR2 YNNKEL (reference sequence). Trimming pared 5 bases from V and 8 bases from J, leaving 27 bases between. The CDR3 DNA is TGTGCCAGCAGCTTCTCGGTCTCTACACAAACGAGGGGGGAAAAACTGTTTTTT. It translates to CASSFSVSTQTRGEKLFF.

Written as DNA, the CDR3 is TGTGCCAGCAGCTGGGGACAGGGGGCCTCTAATGAAGCTTTCTTT. This sequence encodes CASSWGQGASNEAFF. The J gene is TRBJ1-1, the V gene TRBV7-6; 12 bases fit TRBD1. This CDR3 contains 15 residues. J lost 7 bases, V lost 4 bases, and 7 bases had no gene match. Germline V CDR1 and CDR2: SGHVS, FNYEAQ.

The rearrangement uses TRBV10-3 and TRBJ2-5, with D maybe TRBD2 (6 bases). The CDR3 sequence is 16 residues long. Germline V gene data show CDR1 as ENHRY and CDR2 as SYGVKD. V was clipped by 2 bases and J by 1 base, with 14 bases between them. This chain's CDR3 is CAISEGRGGTQETQYF. The CDR3 region has the DNA TGTGCCATCAGTGAGGGAAGGGGAGGCACCCAAGAGACCCAGTACTTC.

The gene calls are TRBV5-1 and TRBJ1-1; tentatively, D is TRBD1 (5 bases). Germline assignment: CDR1 SGHRS and CDR2 YFSETQ. The CDR3 loop spans 15 amino acids. The V and J ends lost 0 bases and 4 bases respectively, with 13 bases between them. The CDR3 loop is CASSLVDRSFTEAFF. CDR3 DNA sequence: TGCGCCAGCAGCTTGGTCGACAGATCCTTCACTGAAGCTTTCTTT.

The V call is TRBV6-2 or TRBV6-3, the J call TRBJ2-7; D perhaps matches TRBD1 (9 bases). The CDR3 consists of 15 residues. Germline CDR1 and CDR2: MNHEY and SVGEGT. V dropped 5 bases and J dropped 5 bases, with 19 bases sitting between them. CDR3 amino acids: CASSPGGTGSDEQYF. In DNA form, the CDR3 reads TGTGCCAGCAGTCCGGGGGGGACAGGGTCGGACGAGCAGTACTTC.

In DNA, the CDR3 is TGTGCCATCAGTGAGTCCGGGGGGGCGGAGACCCAGTACTTC. Its protein is CAISESGGAETQYF. The chain carries TRBV10-3 and TRBJ2-5; 8 bases are shared with TRBD2. With V trimmed by 0 bases and J by 5 bases, 2 bases remained unmatched. The CDR3 runs to 14 residues. The germline gives CDR1 ENHRY, CDR2 SYGVKD.

This clone was recorded once. The chain couples TRBV30 to TRBJ1-2; 11 positions agree with TRBD1. Trimming at V came to 0 bases and at J to 4 bases, leaving 7 bases not matched to a gene. There are 16 residues in the CDR3. CDR1 and CDR2 from the germline V gene are GTSNPN and SVGIG (reference sequence). In DNA, the CDR3 is TGTGCCTGGAGTGTGGGGACAGGGGGAGGTAGCTATGGCTACACCTTC. It codes for CAWSVGTGGGSYGYTF.

The chain joins TRBV10-3 to TRBJ1-2; 8 bases are shared with TRBD1. V was pared by 6 bases and J by 2 bases, with 5 bases of the junction left unmatched. The CDR3 runs 14 residues. Germline CDR1 ENHRY, CDR2 SYGVKD. For the CDR3, the DNA is TGTGCCATCAGGCCGGGACAGGAGAACTATGGCTACACCTTC. Translating it yields CAIRPGQENYGYTF.

V and J are TRBV5-1 and TRBJ2-1, with TRBD2 identical over 15 bases. In germline, CDR1 is SGHRS, CDR2 YFSETQ. The J segment lost 3 bases and the V segment lost 4 bases, leaving 5 bases of the junction unmatched. The CDR3 covers 17 residues. The CDR3 nucleotides are TGCGCCAGCAGCCTGGGACTAGCGGGGGGCCTCTACAATGAGCAGTTCTTC. Protein: CASSLGLAGGLYNEQFF.

V gene TRBV6-5 combines with J gene TRBJ1-2; D gene ambiguous. The germline V gene encodes CDR1 MNHEY and CDR2 SVGAGI. The length of the CDR3 is 13 residues. V lost 0 bases to trimming and J lost 8 bases, with 10 bases between them. The CDR3 protein is CASSYSPPQGYTF. CDR3 in DNA: TGTGCCAGCAGTTACTCCCCCCCTCAGGGCTACACCTTC.

The gene calls are TRBV5-1 and TRBJ2-3; TRBD2 agrees at 8 bases. CDR3 length equals 15 residues. The germline V gene encodes CDR1 SGHRS and CDR2 YFSETQ. V lost 4 bases and J lost 4; bases outside the gene matches: 8. CDR3: CASSPRGGGADTQYF. Written as DNA, the CDR3 is TGCGCCAGCAGCCCCCGGGGGGGTGGGGCAGATACGCAGTATTTT. Full variable domain (rest looked up from reference TRBV5-1 and TRBJ2-3): KAGVTQTPRYLIKTRGQQVTLSCSPISGHRSVSWYQQTPGQGLQFLFEYFSETQRNKGNFPGRFSGRQFSNSRSEMNVSTLELGDSALYLCASSPRGGGADTQYFGPGTRLTVL.

The V call is TRBV7-6, the J call TRBJ1-1; 7 bases align to TRBD1. The CDR3 has 16 amino acids. V lost 4 bases and J lost 2; bases outside the gene matches: 10. CDR1 and CDR2 from the germline V gene are SGHVS and FNYEAQ. The CDR3 loop is CASSWRLGGANTEAFF. The CDR3 region has the DNA TGTGCCAGCAGCTGGAGATTAGGGGGCGCAAACACTGAAGCTTTCTTT.

The V and J genes are TRBV7-3 and TRBJ1-1; D possibly corresponds to TRBD1 (5 bases). Germline V gives CDR1 SGHTA, CDR2 FQGTGA. Trimming shortened V by 5 bases and J by 0 bases, and 10 bases separated the two germline ends. This CDR3 has 14 residues. CDR3 in DNA: TGTGCCAGCAGCCTCCAGGGATTGAACACTGAAGCTTTCTTT. Translation gives CASSLQGLNTEAFF.

The V and J genes are TRBV5-1 and TRBJ2-5, with 13 bases matching TRBD2. The CDR3 runs 16 residues. CDR1 and CDR2 (germline): SGHRS, YFSETQ. V trimming: 0 bases; J trimming: 4 bases; junction bases outside the gene matches: 3. CDR3 in amino acids: CASSLATSGGPETQYF. The CDR3 bases are TGCGCCAGCAGCTTGGCGACTAGCGGGGGGCCAGAGACCCAGTACTTC.

The gene calls are TRBV5-4 and TRBJ1-6; D gene uncertain. In germline, CDR1 is SGHNT, CDR2 YYREEE (reference sequence). This CDR3 comprises 16 residues. Trimming took 4 bases from V and 7 from J, leaving 18 bases between them. CDR3 nucleotide sequence: TGTGCCAGCAGCCCCGGAGGAGTGCTTTACAATTCACCCCTCCACTTT. Translating gives CASSPGGVLYNSPLHF.

CDR3 region: CASSFGTGSAFF. In nucleotides, the CDR3 is TGTGCCAGCAGCTTTGGGACAGGGTCAGCTTTCTTT. The gene calls are TRBV5-4 and TRBJ1-1; 9 bases align to TRBD1. With 2 bases clipped from V and 10 bases from J, the junction kept 3 bases outside the gene matches. This CDR3 comprises 12 residues. The germline V gene encodes CDR1 SGHNT and CDR2 YYREEE (reference sequence).

This sequence joins TRBV9 and TRBJ2-2; the D gene is possibly TRBD2 (6 bases). The V gene's germline CDR1 is SGDLS and CDR2 YYNGEE. The CDR3 runs to 13 residues. Trimming left V 2 bases short and J 6 bases short, with 8 bases between. CDR3 region: CASSVTGAGELFF. For the CDR3, the DNA is TGTGCCAGCAGCGTGACGGGGGCCGGGGAGCTGTTTTTT.

The V and J genes are TRBV5-1 and TRBJ2-5; TRBD2 might be the D (6 bases). CDR1 is SGHRS and CDR2 is YFSETQ in the germline V gene. Trimming stripped 6 bases from V and 4 bases from J, with 16 bases between. CDR3 length: 14 residues. The CDR3 loop reads CASTNGGARETQYF. DNA of the CDR3: TGCGCCAGCACTAACGGGGGAGCCAGAGAGACCCAGTACTTC.

The chain links TRBV5-4 to TRBJ1-1; a weak D match, TRBD1 (5 bases). The CDR3 runs 13 residues. V was pared by 9 bases and J by 7 bases, with 19 bases between. Germline V gene sequence: CDR1 SGHNT, CDR2 YYREEE (reference sequence). CDR3 DNA sequence: TGTGCCACCAAACAGGAAGTCGTTAATGAAGCTTTCTTT. It codes for CATKQEVVNEAFF.